These 26 T cell receptor beta chains share one sample of origin, sequenced in a study of blood T cell repertoires in COVID-19. Assay: immunoSEQ multiplex PCR; the TCRdb copy retains only in-frame clones and omits some. The profile shows around 200,000 clones, 80% of them singletons. Sequencing was carried out using peripheral blood. These receptors all come from a woman aged 70 to 79 with acute or convalescent COVID-19.

The chain has TRBV18 and TRBJ1-3; D remains ambiguous. V lost 2 bases and J 0 bases, leaving 14 bases between the germline ends. The CDR3 contains 17 residues. Germline V CDR1 and CDR2: KGHSH, LQKENI. CDR3 sequence: CASSPAPGKDSGNTIYF. The CDR3 DNA sequence: TGTGCCAGCTCACCAGCCCCGGGGAAGGACTCTGGAAACACCATATATTTT.

The CDR3 DNA is TGTGCCAGCAGTTTAAACACGAACACTGAAGCTTTCTTT. Amino acid sequence: CASSLNTNTEAFF. V usage is TRBV12-3 or TRBV12-4 and J usage is TRBJ1-1; D gene unclear. V shed 2 bases and J shed 1 base, with 5 bases lying between them. The CDR3 consists of 13 residues.

The CDR3 is CSATGGTQGSTDTQYF. In DNA form, the CDR3 reads TGCAGCGCCACTGGGGGCACGCAGGGTAGCACAGATACGCAGTATTTT. The chain has TRBV29-1 and TRBJ2-3; weak D call: TRBD1 (6 bases). Germline V CDR1 and CDR2: SQVTM, ANQGSEA. The CDR3 totals 16 residues. With 7 bases removed from V and 0 bases from J, the gap between germline ends came to 20 bases.

This clone was observed a few times. The V and J genes are TRBV7-3 and TRBJ1-2; 8 bases line up with TRBD1. The CDR3 is 15 residues long. Trimming cost V 0 bases and J 3 bases; bases outside gene matches: 3. Germline CDR1 reads SGHTA; CDR2 reads FQGTGA. CDR3 bases: TGTGCCAGCAGCTTAACGGGGACAGGCTACTATGGCTACACCTTC. It is translated as CASSLTGTGYYGYTF.

V gene TRBV18 combines with J gene TRBJ2-5; 11 nucleotides agree with TRBD1. V lost 4 bases, J lost 4 bases, and 2 bases stayed unmatched. CDR1 KGHSH and CDR2 LQKENI come from the germline V gene. The CDR3 runs 14 residues. CDR3 coding DNA: TGTGCCAGCTCACGGACAGGGGGCGGAGAGACCCAGTACTTC. It is translated as CASSRTGGGETQYF.

This chain links TRBV11-2 with TRBJ1-2; no clear D. Germline-derived CDR1 and CDR2 are SGHAT and FQNNGV. CDR3 length equals 13 residues. V was trimmed by 3 bases and J by 4 bases, leaving 9 bases between them. CDR3 bases: TGTGCCAGCAGCTTTCTGCGGTCCTATGGCTACACCTTC. Protein product: CASSFLRSYGYTF.

This clone was detected only a few times. The V call is TRBV6-5, the J call TRBJ1-5, with D unclear. This CDR3 contains 16 residues. Germline CDR1 MNHEY, CDR2 SVGAGI. V lost 2 bases, J lost 4 bases, and 15 bases lay in between. For the CDR3, the DNA is TGTGCCAGCAGTTACGCTGGATGGAGACGTAATCAGCCCCAGCATTTT. It specifies CASSYAGWRRNQPQHF.

The rearrangement joins TRBV6-1 to TRBJ2-7; maybe TRBD1 (5 bases). This CDR3 has 18 residues. Germline V gene data show CDR1 as MNHNS and CDR2 as SASEGT. The V and J ends lost 0 bases and 1 base respectively, with 19 bases between them. CDR3 amino acids: CASSEAGLQGTLSYEQYF. The CDR3 DNA is TGTGCCAGCAGTGAAGCGGGGCTGCAGGGTACCTTATCCTACGAGCAGTACTTC.

The J gene is TRBJ2-6, the V gene TRBV5-4; TRBD1 agrees at 9 bases. In germline, CDR1 is SGHNT, CDR2 YYREEE (reference sequence). CDR3 length: 16 amino acids. The V segment lost 4 bases and the J segment 2 bases; nucleotides outside the gene matches: 4. In DNA form, the CDR3 reads TGTGCCAGCAGCCTTTGGACAGGGGCTGGGGCCAACGTCCTGACTTTC. Translation gives CASSLWTGAGANVLTF.

The chain joins TRBV5-1 to TRBJ1-4, with D uncertain. CDR1 and CDR2 (germline): SGHRS, YFSETQ. Deletions cut 0 bases from V and 1 base from J, with 4 bases between. There are 14 residues in the CDR3. CDR3 region: CASSLGQTNEKLFF. The CDR3 DNA reads TGCGCCAGCAGCTTGGGACAAACTAATGAAAAACTGTTTTTT.

The V call is TRBV19, the J call TRBJ2-5; 12 bases are shared with TRBD2. Per germline, CDR1 LNHDA and CDR2 SQIVND (reference sequence). With 4 bases clipped from V and 2 bases from J, the junction kept 8 bases outside the gene matches. This CDR3 is built from 17 residues. CDR3 protein: CASSKTSGSLPQETQYF. CDR3 nucleotide sequence: TGTGCCAGTAGTAAGACTAGCGGGAGTCTCCCACAAGAGACCCAGTACTTC.

The genes are TRBV4-2 and TRBJ2-6; D gene ambiguous. V was shortened by 4 bases and J by 0 bases, with 10 bases between the two germline ends. Germline-derived CDR1 and CDR2 are LGHNA and YNFKEQ. This CDR3 spans 16 amino acids. CDR3 DNA sequence: TGTGCCAGCAGCCCAGTTTCCAGCTCTGGGGCCAACGTCCTGACTTTC. This translates into CASSPVSSSGANVLTF.

The rearrangement links TRBV29-1 to TRBJ2-5, with unresolved D. The CDR3 contains 14 residues. The germline V gene encodes CDR1 SQVTM and CDR2 ANQGSEA. V dropped 2 bases and J dropped 1 base, with 11 bases sitting between them. The chain's CDR3 is CSVELADSQETQYF. CDR3 sequence (DNA): TGCAGCGTTGAACTGGCAGATTCCCAAGAGACCCAGTACTTC.

The chain links TRBV18 to TRBJ1-2, with TRBD1 matching over 7 bases. In germline, CDR1 is KGHSH, CDR2 LQKENI. This CDR3 has 14 residues. Unmatched junction bases numbered 6, after V lost 1 base and J lost 7 bases. The CDR3 region is CASSPLQGVSGYTF. The CDR3 coding sequence is TGTGCCAGCTCACCACTGCAGGGGGTGAGTGGCTACACCTTC. Together with reference TRBV18 and TRBJ1-2, the CDR3 gives the full variable domain: NAGVMQNPRHLVRRRGQEARLRCSPMKGHSHVYWYRQLPEEGLKFMVYLQKENIIDESGMPKERFSAEFPKEGPSILRIQQVVRGDSAAYFCASSPLQGVSGYTFGSGTRLTVV.

The sample holds a few counts of this clone. This chain connects TRBV14 to TRBJ2-7; 11 nucleotides align to TRBD2. The CDR3 is made up of 15 amino acids. Per the germline V gene, CDR1 is SGHDN and CDR2 is FVKESK. J lost 2 bases, V lost 5 bases, and 5 bases had no gene match. The CDR3 DNA is TGTGCCAGCAGCAGGCGACTAGCGGGGACCTACGAGCAGTACTTC. Amino acid sequence: CASSRRLAGTYEQYF.

This CDR3 is CASSPGGQGLIDTQYF. CDR3 in DNA: TGTGCCAGCTCACCCGGCGGACAGGGGCTCATAGATACGCAGTATTTT. The chain recombines TRBV18 with TRBJ2-3; 9 nucleotides line up with TRBD1. Germline V gene lookup returns CDR1 KGHSH and CDR2 LQKENI. The CDR3 consists of 16 residues. Losses at the gene ends were 3 bases for V and 5 bases for J; bases not matched to a gene: 9.

The chain combines TRBV9 with TRBJ1-4, with D perhaps matching TRBD1 (5 bases). CDR1 is SGDLS and CDR2 is YYNGEE in the germline V gene. The CDR3 has 16 amino acids. The germline V and J ends were trimmed by 0 bases and 6 bases, with 15 bases remaining between them. The CDR3 DNA reads TGTGCCAGCAGCGTAGGGCAGGGCTTTTCAGATGAAAAACTGTTTTTT. Its protein is CASSVGQGFSDEKLFF.

This clone was detected once. J is TRBJ1-1 and V is TRBV27; no clear D gene. The germline gives CDR1 MNHEY, CDR2 SMNVEV (reference sequence). This CDR3 has 16 amino acids. V gave up 4 bases and J gave up 0 bases, with 15 bases separating them. For the CDR3, the DNA is TGTGCCAGCAGTTCCGCCGGGGTGCCCATGAACACTGAAGCTTTCTTT. Its protein is CASSSAGVPMNTEAFF.

V and J are TRBV5-4 and TRBJ2-1; 7 nucleotides match TRBD1. The junction had 6 bases not matched to a gene; V was cut back by 3 bases and J by 0 bases. Germline CDR1 and CDR2: SGHNT and YYREEE (reference sequence). The CDR3 sequence is 16 residues long. The chain's CDR3 is CASSSHRGSSYNEQFF. The CDR3 DNA reads TGTGCCAGCAGCTCTCACAGGGGATCCTCCTACAATGAGCAGTTCTTC.

The gene calls are TRBV12-3 or TRBV12-4 and TRBJ2-2; D is undetermined. The ends were cut back, 2 bases at V and 4 bases at J, with 5 bases in the middle. The CDR3 consists of 13 residues. DNA of the CDR3: TGTGCCAGCAGTTTATCCCTCACCGGGGAGCTGTTTTTT. It translates to CASSLSLTGELFF.

CDR3 DNA sequence: TGTGCCAGCAGCTCCGGGTGGTTACAGGGATGGGAGACCCAGTACTTC. Residues: CASSSGWLQGWETQYF. The chain is built from TRBV7-9 and TRBJ2-5; a possible D gene is TRBD1 (6 bases). The CDR3 spans 16 residues. Trimming took 4 bases from V and 5 from J, leaving 20 bases between them. Germline values: CDR1 SEHNR, CDR2 FQNEAQ (reference sequence).

V gene TRBV11-2 combines with J gene TRBJ2-7, with no clear D. Trimming removed 5 bases at V and 2 bases at J, with 16 bases between. This CDR3 contains 15 residues. Germline-derived CDR1 and CDR2 are SGHAT and FQNNGV. As DNA, the CDR3 is TGTGCCAGCAGCCGCGTGACGGAGCCTCCCTACGAGCAGTACTTC. Its translation: CASSRVTEPPYEQYF.

The chain joins TRBV6-1 to TRBJ2-1; TRBD1 aligns across 10 bases. CDR3 size: 15 residues. Germline V gives CDR1 MNHNS, CDR2 SASEGT. V dropped 2 bases and J dropped 7; count of bases not matched to a gene: 5. This CDR3 reads CASSEWDRGLNEQFF. CDR3 DNA sequence: TGTGCCAGCAGTGAATGGGACAGGGGCCTAAATGAGCAGTTCTTC.

The J gene is TRBJ1-1, the V gene TRBV7-3; the D is unclear. The germline V and J ends were trimmed by 4 bases and 4 bases, with 13 bases remaining between them. CDR3 size: 14 residues. CDR1 is SGHTA, CDR2 FQGTGA, per germline. In nucleotides, the CDR3 is TGTGCCAGCAGCTCGACTGGCGGATTCACTGAAGCTTTCTTT. Its protein is CASSSTGGFTEAFF.

The V gene is TRBV7-7, the J gene TRBJ2-2; D gene ambiguous. The CDR3 loop spans 13 amino acids. Germline lookup yields CDR1 SSHAT and CDR2 FNYEAQ (reference sequence). V was pared by 2 bases and J by 3 bases, with 4 bases between. The CDR3 is CASSLQDTGELFF. The CDR3 nucleotides read TGTGCCAGCAGCTTACAGGACACCGGGGAGCTGTTTTTT.

CDR3 in amino acids: CASSVASLAGAGTGELFF. The CDR3 region has the DNA TGTGCCAGCAGCGTAGCTTCCCTAGCGGGAGCGGGCACCGGGGAGCTGTTTTTT. The chain joins TRBV9 to TRBJ2-2; 10 bases match TRBD2. J was trimmed by 4 bases and V by 0 bases; bases with no gene match: 9. The CDR3 spans 18 residues. Germline V CDR1 and CDR2: SGDLS, YYNGEE.